The 6 T cell receptor beta chains below all came from one sample that was sequenced in a study of blood T cell repertoires in COVID-19. TCRdb's copy holds only in-frame clones and misses some; the assay was immunoSEQ multiplex PCR. The sample consists of 110,000 or so clones, 85% to 90% of them appearing once. What was sequenced was peripheral blood. The receptors here all came from a woman in her fifties or sixties with acute or convalescent COVID-19.

The chain uses TRBV19 and TRBJ2-3; TRBD1 is a possible D gene (6 bases). The CDR3 has 15 amino acids. Germline V gene lookup returns CDR1 LNHDA and CDR2 SQIVND (reference sequence). Between the trimmed V and J ends, which lost 5 bases and 1 base, there was a span of 13 bases. CDR3 in DNA: TGTGCCAGTAGTCTCGGACAGATACGCACAGATACGCAGTATTTT. Amino acid sequence: CASSLGQIRTDTQYF. The whole variable domain, remainder taken from reference TRBV19 and TRBJ2-3, is DGGITQSPKYLFRKEGQNVTLSCEQNLNHDAMYWYRQDPGQGLRLIYYSQIVNDFQKGDIAEGYSVSREKKESFPLTVTSAQKNPTAFYLCASSLGQIRTDTQYFGPGTRLTVL.

The chain carries TRBV19 and TRBJ1-4, with D uncertain. From germline, CDR1 is LNHDA and CDR2 SQIVND (reference sequence). The V gene lost 6 bases and the J gene lost 6 bases, with 17 bases spanning the gap. The CDR3 runs 15 residues. Here the CDR3 DNA reads TGTGCCAGTAGCCTAGGAGGCTCCTCTTATGAAAAACTGTTTTTT. Its protein is CASSLGGSSYEKLFF.

CDR3 DNA sequence: TGTGCCACCTATCGACAGTCTGACTATGGCTACACCTTC. The encoded protein is CATYRQSDYGYTF. This chain links TRBV28 with TRBJ1-2; D is possibly TRBD1 (5 bases). The germline gives CDR1 MDHEN, CDR2 SYDVKM. The CDR3 runs 13 residues. Between the trimmed V and J ends, which lost 10 bases and 3 bases, there was a span of 15 bases.

The chain joins TRBV9 to TRBJ1-6; 11 positions agree with TRBD1. Germline-derived CDR1 and CDR2 are SGDLS and YYNGEE. The CDR3 loop spans 18 amino acids. J gave up 3 bases and V 2 bases, and 7 bases lay outside the gene matches. CDR3 nucleotides: TGTGCCAGCAGCGTGACTCCGGGACAGGGGGGCTATAATTCACCCCTCCACTTT. Encoded protein: CASSVTPGQGGYNSPLHF.

This clone showed up just once. The chain links TRBV18 to TRBJ2-7; TRBD2 agrees at 13 bases. This CDR3 is 16 amino acids long. CDR1 and CDR2 from the germline V gene are KGHSH and LQKENI. The ends lost 4 bases at V and 2 bases at J; junction bases unmatched: 5. The CDR3 loop is CASSQGLAGIAYEQYF. In nucleotides, the CDR3 is TGTGCCAGCTCACAGGGACTAGCGGGAATAGCCTACGAGCAGTACTTC.

V is TRBV9 and J is TRBJ1-3; a possible D gene is TRBD1 (5 bases). CDR1 is SGDLS and CDR2 is YYNGEE in the germline V gene. The CDR3 has 15 residues. V shed 0 bases and J shed 1 base, with 8 bases lying between them. The CDR3 nucleotides read TGTGCCAGCAGCGTAGCGTCAGGGTCTGGAAACACCATATATTTT. It is translated as CASSVASGSGNTIYF.